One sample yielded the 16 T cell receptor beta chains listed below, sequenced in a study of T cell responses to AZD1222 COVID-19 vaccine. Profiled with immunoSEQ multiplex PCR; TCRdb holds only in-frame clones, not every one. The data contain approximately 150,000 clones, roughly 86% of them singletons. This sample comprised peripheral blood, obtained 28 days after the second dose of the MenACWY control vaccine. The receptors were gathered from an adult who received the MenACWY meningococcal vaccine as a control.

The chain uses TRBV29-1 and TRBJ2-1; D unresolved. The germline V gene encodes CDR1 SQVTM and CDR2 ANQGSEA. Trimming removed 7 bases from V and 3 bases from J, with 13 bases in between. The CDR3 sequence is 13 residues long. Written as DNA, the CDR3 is TGCAGCGGCTTGACTGGCCTCTACAATGAGCAGTTCTTC. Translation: CSGLTGLYNEQFF.

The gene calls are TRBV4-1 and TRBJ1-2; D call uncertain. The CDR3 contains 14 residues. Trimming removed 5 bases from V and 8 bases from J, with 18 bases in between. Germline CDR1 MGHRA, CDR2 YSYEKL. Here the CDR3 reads CASSGSRHRLGYTF. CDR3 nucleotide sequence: TGCGCCAGCAGCGGGTCAAGACATCGCCTGGGCTACACCTTC.

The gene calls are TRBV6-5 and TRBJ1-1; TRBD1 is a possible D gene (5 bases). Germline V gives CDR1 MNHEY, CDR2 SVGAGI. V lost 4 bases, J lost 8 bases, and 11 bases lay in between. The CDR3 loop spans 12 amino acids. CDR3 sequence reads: CASSSPGHEAFF. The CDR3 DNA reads TGTGCCAGCAGTTCCCCAGGACACGAAGCTTTCTTT.

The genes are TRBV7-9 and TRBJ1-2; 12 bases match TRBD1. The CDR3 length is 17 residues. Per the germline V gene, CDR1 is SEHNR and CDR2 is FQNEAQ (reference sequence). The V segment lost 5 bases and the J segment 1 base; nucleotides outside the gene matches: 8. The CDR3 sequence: CASSLGQGASFNYGYTF. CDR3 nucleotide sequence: TGTGCCAGCAGCCTGGGACAGGGGGCATCCTTTAACTATGGCTACACCTTC. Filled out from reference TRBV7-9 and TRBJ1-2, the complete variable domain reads DTGVSQNPRHKITKRGQNVTFRCDPISEHNRLYWYRQTLGQGPEFLTYFQNEAQLEKSRLLSDRFSAERPKGSFSTLEIQRTEQGDSAMYLCASSLGQGASFNYGYTFGSGTRLTVV.

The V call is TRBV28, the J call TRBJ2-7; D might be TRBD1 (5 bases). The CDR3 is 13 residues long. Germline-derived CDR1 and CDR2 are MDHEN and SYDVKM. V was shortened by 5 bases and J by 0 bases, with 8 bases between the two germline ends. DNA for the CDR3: TGTGCCAGCAGTCATGACAGCTCCTACGAGCAGTACTTC. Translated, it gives CASSHDSSYEQYF.

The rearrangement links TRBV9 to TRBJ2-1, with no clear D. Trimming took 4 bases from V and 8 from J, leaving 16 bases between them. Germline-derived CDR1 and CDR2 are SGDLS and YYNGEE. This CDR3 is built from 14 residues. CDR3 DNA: TGTGCCAGCAGCCGTAGCCCCTCTAGTTATGAGCAGTTCTTC. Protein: CASSRSPSSYEQFF.

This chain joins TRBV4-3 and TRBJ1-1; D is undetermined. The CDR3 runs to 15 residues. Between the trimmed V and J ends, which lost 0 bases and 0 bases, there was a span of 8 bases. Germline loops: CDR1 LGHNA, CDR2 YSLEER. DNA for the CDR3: TGCGCCAGCAGCCAAGATCTAGGGATGAACACTGAAGCTTTCTTT. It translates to CASSQDLGMNTEAFF.

This chain's CDR3 is CASSHRVSNSDTQYF. The CDR3, as DNA: TGCGCCAGCAGCCACAGGGTTTCGAATTCAGATACGCAGTATTTT. The V call is TRBV4-1, the J call TRBJ2-3; perhaps TRBD1 as D (5 bases). Trimming removed 3 bases from V and 4 bases from J, with 14 bases in between. The V gene's germline CDR1 is MGHRA and CDR2 YSYEKL. The CDR3 is 15 amino acids.

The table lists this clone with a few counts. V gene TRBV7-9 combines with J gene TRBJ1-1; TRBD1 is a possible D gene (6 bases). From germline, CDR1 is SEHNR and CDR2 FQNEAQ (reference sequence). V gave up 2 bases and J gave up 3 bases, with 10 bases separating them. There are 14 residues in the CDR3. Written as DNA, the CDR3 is TGTGCCAGCAGCTTAAGGGGGGTGGACACTGAAGCTTTCTTT. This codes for CASSLRGVDTEAFF.

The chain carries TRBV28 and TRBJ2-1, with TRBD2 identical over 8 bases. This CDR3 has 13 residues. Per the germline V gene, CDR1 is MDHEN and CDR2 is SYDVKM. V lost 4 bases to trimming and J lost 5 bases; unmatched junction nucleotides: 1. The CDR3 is CASSSGGNNEQFF. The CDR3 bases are TGTGCCAGCAGTTCGGGGGGGAACAATGAGCAGTTCTTC.

In DNA form, the CDR3 reads TGCGCCAGCAGCTTGGCCCCAACAGGGGGCGAAGGATATGGCTACACCTTC. It codes for CASSLAPTGGEGYGYTF. The V gene is TRBV5-1, the J gene TRBJ1-2, with TRBD1 matching over 9 bases. V was pared by 0 bases and J by 5 bases, with 11 bases of the junction left unmatched. Germline CDR1 reads SGHRS; CDR2 reads YFSETQ. This CDR3 region has 17 residues.

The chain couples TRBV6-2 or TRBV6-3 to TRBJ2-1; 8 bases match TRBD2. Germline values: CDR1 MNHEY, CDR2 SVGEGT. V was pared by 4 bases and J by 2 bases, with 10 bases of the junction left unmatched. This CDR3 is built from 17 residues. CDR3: CASSFPRAGRAYNEQFF. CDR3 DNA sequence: TGTGCCAGCAGTTTCCCAAGAGCCGGGAGGGCCTACAATGAGCAGTTCTTC.

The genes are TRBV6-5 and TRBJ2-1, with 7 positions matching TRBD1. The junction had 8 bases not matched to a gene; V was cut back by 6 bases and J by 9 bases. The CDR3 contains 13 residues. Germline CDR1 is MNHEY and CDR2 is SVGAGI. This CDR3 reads CASRTTAGGEQFF. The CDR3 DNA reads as TGTGCCAGCAGAACCACTGCAGGGGGTGAGCAGTTCTTC.

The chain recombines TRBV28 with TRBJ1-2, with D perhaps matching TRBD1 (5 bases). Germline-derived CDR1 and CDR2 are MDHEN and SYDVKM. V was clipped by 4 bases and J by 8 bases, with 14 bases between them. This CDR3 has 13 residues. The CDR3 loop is CASSSRRVQGYTF. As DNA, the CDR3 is TGTGCCAGCAGTTCACGCAGGGTTCAGGGCTACACCTTC.

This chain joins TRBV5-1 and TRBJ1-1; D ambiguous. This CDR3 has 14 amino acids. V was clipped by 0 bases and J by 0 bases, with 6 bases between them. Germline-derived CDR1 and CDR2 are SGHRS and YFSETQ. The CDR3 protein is CASSLGTMNTEAFF. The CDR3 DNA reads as TGCGCCAGCAGCTTGGGGACCATGAACACTGAAGCTTTCTTT. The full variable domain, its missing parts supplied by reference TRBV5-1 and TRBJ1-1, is KAGVTQTPRYLIKTRGQQVTLSCSPISGHRSVSWYQQTPGQGLQFLFEYFSETQRNKGNFPGRFSGRQFSNSRSEMNVSTLELGDSALYLCASSLGTMNTEAFFGQGTRLTVV.

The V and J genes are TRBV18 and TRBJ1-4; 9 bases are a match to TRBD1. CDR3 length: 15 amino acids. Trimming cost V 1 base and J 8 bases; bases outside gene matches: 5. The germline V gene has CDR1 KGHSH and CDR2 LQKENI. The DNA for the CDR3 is TGTGCCAGCTCACCACAGAGGACAGGGGCCGAAAAACTGTTTTTT. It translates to CASSPQRTGAEKLFF. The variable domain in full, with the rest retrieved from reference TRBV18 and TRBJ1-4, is NAGVMQNPRHLVRRRGQEARLRCSPMKGHSHVYWYRQLPEEGLKFMVYLQKENIIDESGMPKERFSAEFPKEGPSILRIQQVVRGDSAAYFCASSPQRTGAEKLFFGSGTQLSVL.